This T cell receptor (beta chain) was found in a study of human versus mouse CDR3 diversity and MHC coevolution. Trimming at V came to 8 bases and at J to 2 bases, leaving 2 bases not matched to a gene. CDR3 length: 12 residues. Germline V gene sequence: CDR1 MNHEY, CDR2 SVGAGI. Only in-frame clones appear in the TCRdb table, and some are missing; sequencing was by immunoSEQ multiplex PCR. The table records tens of thousands of clones, around 94% of them present only once. The sequenced material came from naive CD4+ T cells from blood. The sample's subset: CD45RO-negative CD62L-positive naive CD4 T cells. The sequence was obtained from a person aged 55 to 70 in good health. The chain combines TRBV6-5 with TRBJ2-5; 7 nucleotides line up with TRBD1. CDR3 bases: TGTGCCAGCCGGGACAGTCAAGAGACCCAGTACTTC. This codes for CASRDSQETQYF.